This T cell receptor beta chain originates from a study of blood T cells in healthy people across ages. Primed by a sample-barcoded 5' primer and a J-beta primer mix, a second PCR proceeded for 7 to 11 cycles. TCRdb reprocessed the 5' RACE reads via MiXCR and lists one record per CDR3 protein. The data show more than 650,000 distinct CDR3 sequences, over 20% seen once. CDR3 length equals 15 residues. Trimming cost V 4 bases and J 3 bases, with 17 bases left between them. Germline V gives CDR1 SGHRS, CDR2 YFSETQ. Study-wide findings and caveats: Naive CD4+ cell counts and diversity both ran higher in long-lived than in aged donors. Since the PBMCs were unsorted, naive and antigen-experienced cells could not be conclusively compared.

A few counts support this clonotype. The antigen is undetermined. This chain uses TRBV5-1 with TRBJ2-7; perhaps D is TRBD1 or TRBD2 (5 bases each). The source is a man between 65 and 85 years old in good health. The material sequenced was blood. The CDR3 DNA reads TGCGCCAGCAGCCGGTTTGGGGGTACTGGCTACGAGCAGTACTTC. Protein sequence: CASSRFGGTGYEQYF.